The rows below give T cell receptor beta chains drawn from one sample of a study of blood T cell repertoires in COVID-19. Produced via immunoSEQ multiplex PCR; TCRdb's table is partial and in-frame only. Of about 330,000 clones listed, 80% to 90% were seen once; the top ten hold about 5%. Material: PBMCs or T cells enriched from blood (not recorded which). The receptor source for this set is a man aged 30 to 45 who had recovered from COVID-19. Each CDR3 is given with its conserved first and last residue. A D gene is named only where the DNA matches it firmly. A clone size is listed for some rows: how often the clone was seen (once, few, many), or a class if it is expanded.

d_gene | abundance | j_gene | v_gene | CDR3aa | CDR3nt
TRBD1 | NA | TRBJ1-5 | TRBV30 | CAWSVRTGNSNQPQHF | TGTGCCTGGAGTGTTAGGACAGGGAATAGCAATCAGCCCCAGCATTTT
NA | NA | TRBJ1-6 | TRBV28 | CASSPLTPSSYNSPLHF | TGTGCCAGCAGTCCCTTGACTCCGAGCTCCTATAATTCACCCCTCCACTTT
NA | NA | TRBJ1-1 | TRBV19 | CASSMAGMNTEAFF | TGTGCCAGTAGTATGGCAGGGATGAACACTGAAGCTTTCTTT
NA | few | TRBJ2-7 | TRBV5-6 | CASSFEVPYEQYF | TGTGCCAGCAGCTTCGAGGTCCCCTACGAGCAGTACTTC
NA | NA | TRBJ1-1 | TRBV19 | CASSIGGGFEAFF | TGTGCCAGTAGTATAGGCGGCGGATTTGAAGCTTTCTTT
TRBD2 | NA | TRBJ2-1 | TRBV20-1 | CSASSAGGDNEQFF | TGCAGTGCTAGTTCAGCGGGGGGGGACAATGAGCAGTTCTTC
NA | once | TRBJ1-2 | TRBV7-9 | CASSQDIYYGYTF | TGTGCCAGCAGCCAGGACATCTACTATGGCTACACCTTC
NA | NA | TRBJ2-3 | TRBV5-1 | CASSLVVQGANTQYF | TGCGCCAGCAGCTTGGTTGTACAGGGAGCAAATACGCAGTATTTT
NA | NA | TRBJ2-7 | TRBV6-5 | CASSYSGESGEQYF | TGTGCCAGCAGTTACTCCGGGGAATCGGGCGAGCAGTACTTC
NA | NA | TRBJ2-7 | TRBV5-6 | CASSRPAALEQYF | TGTGCCAGCAGCCGCCCGGCGGCATTAGAGCAGTACTTC
TRBD1 | NA | TRBJ1-4 | TRBV19 | CASSIATGGSGEKLFF | TGTGCCAGTAGTATAGCAACAGGGGGCTCGGGTGAAAAACTGTTTTTT
TRBD1 | NA | TRBJ2-7 | TRBV11-3 | CASSRTGIAYEQYF | TGTGCCAGCAGCCGGACAGGGATCGCCTACGAGCAGTACTTC
TRBD1 | NA | TRBJ2-4 | TRBV7-9 | CASSLGTAKNIQYF | TGTGCCAGCAGCCTGGGGACAGCTAAAAACATTCAGTACTTC
TRBD2 | few | TRBJ2-1 | TRBV5-5 | CASSLDSGGAFFEQFF | TGTGCCAGCAGCTTAGATAGCGGGGGGGCGTTCTTTGAGCAGTTCTTC
NA | NA | TRBJ2-1 | TRBV29-1 | CSVTGRGSLRNEQFF | TGCAGCGTGACGGGGAGGGGGTCCCTACGGAATGAGCAGTTCTTC
TRBD1 | NA | TRBJ1-2 | TRBV27 | CASSLGTGGRLVGGYTF | TGTGCCAGCAGTTTGGGAACAGGGGGCCGCCTAGTGGGTGGCTACACCTTC
NA | NA | TRBJ2-7 | TRBV9 | CASSVEGTGSYEQYF | TGTGCCAGCAGCGTAGAAGGAACGGGCTCCTACGAGCAGTACTTC
NA | NA | TRBJ1-5 | TRBV5-8 | CASSFQQTSNQPQHF | TGTGCCAGCAGCTTCCAACAGACAAGCAATCAGCCCCAGCATTTT
NA | NA | TRBJ1-1 | TRBV5-1 | CASSSSAWGSQNTEAFF | TGCGCCAGCAGCTCTTCAGCATGGGGCAGCCAGAACACTGAAGCTTTCTTT
TRBD1 | NA | TRBJ1-2 | TRBV2 | CASSLDRGNYGYTF | TGTGCCAGCAGTTTGGACAGGGGCAACTATGGCTACACCTTC
TRBD2 | NA | TRBJ2-7 | TRBV28 | CASSFLAGGADEQYF | TGTGCCAGCAGTTTCTTAGCGGGGGGGGCCGACGAGCAGTACTTC
TRBD1 | once | TRBJ1-6 | TRBV25-1 | CASSISTGGSPLHF | TGTGCCAGCAGCATATCGACAGGGGGTTCACCCCTCCACTTT